One and the same sample provided the 6 T cell receptor beta chains below, sequenced in a study of cytomegalovirus exposure and HLA in healthy donors. Primers for the PCR totalled 60 Vbeta and 13 Jbeta. The method was immunoSEQ multiplex PCR; TCRdb's version includes in-frame clones alone and lacks a portion of them. Of 150,000 to 200,000 clones listed, 75% to 85% are singletons. Source material: PBMCs. All receptors come from a woman in her 50s in good health and CMV-seronegative.

V usage is TRBV6-6 and J usage is TRBJ1-1; D gene uncertain. V lost 8 bases to trimming and J lost 5 bases, with 12 bases between them. This CDR3 contains 12 residues. CDR1 is MNHNY, CDR2 SVGAGI, per germline (reference sequence). The CDR3, as DNA: TGTGCCAGCGTCAATCCCCGGACTGAAGCTTTCTTT. This codes for CASVNPRTEAFF.

V gene TRBV7-2 combines with J gene TRBJ2-7; 7 positions agree with TRBD2. The J segment lost 4 bases and the V segment lost 5 bases, leaving 5 bases of the junction unmatched. Per germline, CDR1 SGHTA and CDR2 FQGNSA. The CDR3 is 13 residues long. The CDR3 DNA reads TGTGCCAGCAGCAACTGGGGGGGGTACGAGCAGTACTTC. It codes for CASSNWGGYEQYF.

The chain is built from TRBV29-1 and TRBJ2-2; 12 bases match TRBD1. Germline CDR1 SQVTM, CDR2 ANQGSEA. V lost 7 bases and J lost 7; bases outside the gene matches: 10. This CDR3 is built from 15 residues. As DNA, the CDR3 is TGCAGCGCCGCCGGGACAGGGGGCGCCGGCGGGGAGCTGTTTTTT. This translates into CSAAGTGGAGGELFF.

This chain connects TRBV10-3 to TRBJ2-7; D is possibly TRBD2 (7 bases). This CDR3 has 16 amino acids. Germline CDR1 and CDR2: ENHRY and SYGVKD. The V and J ends lost 4 bases and 0 bases respectively, with 16 bases between them. CDR3 nucleotides: TGTGCCATCAGTGGACCTTCGGGGGGCGCCTCCTACGAGCAGTACTTC. It yields the protein CAISGPSGGASYEQYF.

The chain joins TRBV7-9 to TRBJ2-7; D is unclear. The V gene's germline CDR1 is SEHNR and CDR2 FQNEAQ (reference sequence). This CDR3 has 12 residues. Trimming removed 5 bases from V and 1 base from J, with 6 bases in between. The CDR3 nucleotides are TGTGCCAGCAGCAAAATATCCTACGAGCAGTACTTC. Its translation: CASSKISYEQYF. Variable domain in full (rest from reference TRBV7-9 and TRBJ2-7): DTGVSQNPRHKITKRGQNVTFRCDPISEHNRLYWYRQTLGQGPEFLTYFQNEAQLEKSRLLSDRFSAERPKGSFSTLEIQRTEQGDSAMYLCASSKISYEQYFGPGTRLTVT.

The chain recombines TRBV7-2 with TRBJ2-5, with 11 bases matching TRBD2. The DNA end is more similar to TRBJ2-7, so the J call may be wrong. CDR3 length equals 15 residues. Germline CDR1 reads SGHTA; CDR2 reads FQGNSA. CDR3 coding DNA: TGTGCCAGCAGGCGGGAGCTAGCGGGGGGCTACGAGCAGTACTTC. Translation: CASRRELAGGYEQYF.